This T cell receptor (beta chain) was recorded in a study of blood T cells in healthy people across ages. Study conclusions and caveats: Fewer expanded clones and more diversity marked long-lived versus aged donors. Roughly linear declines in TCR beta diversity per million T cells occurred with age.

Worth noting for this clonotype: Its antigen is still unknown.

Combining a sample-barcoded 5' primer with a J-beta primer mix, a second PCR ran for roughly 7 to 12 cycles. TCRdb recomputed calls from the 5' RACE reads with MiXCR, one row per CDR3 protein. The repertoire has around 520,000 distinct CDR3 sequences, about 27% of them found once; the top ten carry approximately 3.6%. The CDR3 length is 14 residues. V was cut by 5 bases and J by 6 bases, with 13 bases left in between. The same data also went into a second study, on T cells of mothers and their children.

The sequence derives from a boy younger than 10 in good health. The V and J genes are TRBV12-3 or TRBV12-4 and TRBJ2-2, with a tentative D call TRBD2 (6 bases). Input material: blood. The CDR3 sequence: CASSPGTHPGELFF. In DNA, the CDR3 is TGTGCCAGCAGTCCCGGGACTCACCCCGGGGAGCTGTTTTTT.